This T cell receptor (beta chain) was observed in a study of blood T cell repertoires in COVID-19. Study information: Acute and convalescent COVID-19 specimens originated in the United States, Italy and Spain. T cells, B-cell-depleted T cells, or PBMCs provided the cDNA or gDNA that served as material.

Original analysis: Amplification with reference gene primers provided the estimates of nucleated cell counts. Sequencing used immunoSEQ multiplex PCR; TCRdb keeps in-frame clones, though not all of them. That table furnishes V, J and clone size, whereas the DNA furnished D and trimming. The sample holds some 99,000 clones, roughly 88% seen once. The TCR comes from a woman aged 80 or older with active or convalescent COVID-19. The sample taken for sequencing was peripheral blood.

This CDR3 reads CASSEVQGLYGYTF. The CDR3 DNA follows: TGTGCCAGCAGTGAAGTCCAGGGGCTCTATGGCTACACCTTC. The chain combines TRBV6-1 with TRBJ1-2, with D possibly matching TRBD1 (6 bases). Germline assignment: CDR1 MNHNS and CDR2 SASEGT. The CDR3 spans 14 residues. V gave up 1 base and J gave up 4 bases, with 10 bases separating them.